A selection of T cell receptor beta chains follows, all from one sample in a study of shared clonotypes between healthy human individuals. The repertoire was sequenced with immunoSEQ multiplex PCR; TCRdb's copy has only in-frame clones and lacks some. The profile shows about 2.3 million clones, about 92% of them singletons. Specimen: naive CD4+ T cells from PBMCs. These receptors were taken from a man in his late teens or twenties in good health. Some clones in this sample may be carry-over from other donors' samples. The CDR3 runs from the conserved cysteine through the conserved F or W. The order of the fields is V gene, D gene, J gene, clone size, CDR3 DNA, CDR3 protein. D genes are given only for firm matches. Rows give clone size only sometimes, using once, few, many, or a class for an expanded clone.

>TRBV5-1|TRBD2|TRBJ2-2|-
TGCGCCAGCAGCTTGGAAGCGGGAGTTACCGGGGAGCTGTTTTTT
CASSLEAGVTGELFF
>TRBV6-5|TRBD1|TRBJ2-7|-
TGTGCCAGCAGGCGCACCGGGACAGGGGGCTACGAGCAGTACTTC
CASRRTGTGGYEQYF
>TRBV4-1|-|TRBJ2-1|-
TGCGCCAGCAGCCTTCAGCGTACCTACAATGAGCAGTTCTTC
CASSLQRTYNEQFF
>TRBV5-1|TRBD1|TRBJ1-4|once
TGCGCCAGCAGCCCTCCACAGGGGCTCTCTAATGAAAAACTGTTTTTT
CASSPPQGLSNEKLFF
>TRBV9|-|TRBJ2-1|-
TGTGCCAGCAGCGTAGCGGGGGGCCTTAGCTCCTACAATGAGCAGTTCTTC
CASSVAGGLSSYNEQFF
>TRBV7-9|TRBD1|TRBJ2-7|-
TGTGCCAGCAGAATTTACCGGGACAGGGGTACCTACGAGCAGTACTTC
CASRIYRDRGTYEQYF
>TRBV14|TRBD1|TRBJ1-2|-
TGTGCCAGCAGCTCGGGACAGAACTATGGCTACACCTTC
CASSSGQNYGYTF
>TRBV18|-|TRBJ1-1|-
TGTGCCAGCTCACCCCTCTCGTGGGAGATGAACACTGAAGCTTTCTTT
CASSPLSWEMNTEAFF
>TRBV28|TRBD1|TRBJ1-1|-
TGTGCCAGCAGTCAACGGACAGGGGAGTGGAACACTGAAGCTTTCTTT
CASSQRTGEWNTEAFF
>TRBV2|-|TRBJ1-4|-
TGTGCCAGCCGCGACAGACTTAATGAAAAACTGTTTTTT
CASRDRLNEKLFF
>TRBV7-9|-|TRBJ2-7|-
TGTGCCAGCAGCTTAGCTCCTCAAGGTGAGCAGTACTTC
CASSLAPQGEQYF
>TRBV28|-|TRBJ2-7|-
TGTGCCAGCAACACCCACAGGGAAACCTACGAGCAGTACTTC
CASNTHRETYEQYF
>TRBV19|TRBD1|TRBJ2-5|-
TGTGCCAGTAACTCGGGACAGGGACTGACCCAGTACTTC
CASNSGQGLTQYF
>TRBV20-1|-|TRBJ2-7|once
TGCAGTTCCCGAGCCGGCTACGAGCAGTACTTC
CSSRAGYEQYF
>TRBV6-4|TRBD1|TRBJ1-4|once
TGTGCCAGCACTCCACCACCGGGACAGCGATCTATCTTGAAGGAAAAACTGTTTTTT
CASTPPPGQRSILKEKLFF
>TRBV5-4|-|TRBJ1-3|-
TGTGCCAGCAAACAGAACTCTGGAAACACCATATATTTT
CASKQNSGNTIYF
>TRBV7-2|TRBD2|TRBJ2-1|-
TGTGCCAGCAGCTTAGTAAGCGGGGGTTTGGATATTGAGCAGTTCTTC
CASSLVSGGLDIEQFF
>TRBV7-2|-|TRBJ1-3|-
TGTGCCAGCAGCTTAGGGGTTCGCATACGGGGAAACACCATATATTTT
CASSLGVRIRGNTIYF
>TRBV19|-|TRBJ2-7|-
TGTGCCAGTAGTAGCCAGGACAGCTACGAGCAGTACTTC
CASSSQDSYEQYF